These 14 T cell receptor beta chains came from one sample sequenced in a study of blood T cell repertoires in COVID-19. Sequencing was performed with immunoSEQ multiplex PCR; in TCRdb, only in-frame clones are kept and a portion is missing. The sample shows about 140,000 clones, approximately 83% of them seen only once. Sequenced material: peripheral blood. These receptors were collected from a human donor in a cohort sampled during active COVID-19.

J is TRBJ2-1 and V is TRBV7-9, with D tentatively TRBD1 (6 bases). Germline V lookup: CDR1 SEHNR, CDR2 FQNEAQ (reference sequence). The CDR3 runs 15 residues. Trimming took off 3 bases at V and 6 bases at J, with 15 bases between the two ends. The DNA of the CDR3 is TGTGCCAGCAGCTTCCTCGGGACACTAGGCAATGAGCAGTTCTTC. Translation gives CASSFLGTLGNEQFF.

This clone was counted a few times. The V call is TRBV19, the J call TRBJ1-5; maybe TRBD1 (5 bases). The germline gives CDR1 LNHDA, CDR2 SQIVND (reference sequence). Trimming removed 9 bases at V and 3 bases at J, with 12 bases between. The CDR3 is 13 amino acids. CDR3 DNA: TGTGCCAGCCGGACACAGTACAATCAGCCCCAGCATTTT. Encoded protein: CASRTQYNQPQHF.

V usage is TRBV20-1 and J usage is TRBJ1-1; D perhaps matches TRBD1 (5 bases). The CDR3 covers 16 residues. Germline CDR1 reads DFQATT; CDR2 reads SNEGSKA (reference sequence). Trimming took off 3 bases at V and 1 base at J, with 18 bases between the two ends. As DNA, the CDR3 is TGCAGTGCTAGTACCTGGGGGGGGGAACGGAACACTGAAGCTTTCTTT. It yields the protein CSASTWGGERNTEAFF.

V usage is TRBV28 and J usage is TRBJ2-7; tentative D call: TRBD2 (5 bases). Germline V gene lookup returns CDR1 MDHEN and CDR2 SYDVKM. The CDR3 length is 12 residues. V was cut by 6 bases and J by 5 bases, with 11 bases left in between. CDR3 in amino acids: CASRIRGHEQYF. The CDR3 DNA follows: TGTGCCAGCAGGATTCGGGGTCACGAGCAGTACTTC.

The chain uses TRBV27 and TRBJ2-7; perhaps TRBD1 as D (6 bases). This CDR3 has 15 residues. Germline V gene data show CDR1 as MNHEY and CDR2 as SMNVEV (reference sequence). With 3 bases removed from V and 0 bases from J, the gap between germline ends came to 12 bases. The CDR3 DNA is TGTGCCAGCAGTTTCCTTGGGGGCTCCTCCTACGAGCAGTACTTC. Protein: CASSFLGGSSYEQYF.

The V and J genes are TRBV24-1 and TRBJ1-1, with D hard to call. Trimming took off 5 bases at V and 0 bases at J, with 6 bases between the two ends. The CDR3 spans 13 residues. Germline V gene lookup returns CDR1 KGHDR and CDR2 SFDVKD. The CDR3 here is CATSGNLNTEAFF. The DNA of the CDR3 is TGTGCCACCAGTGGAAACTTGAACACTGAAGCTTTCTTT.

V and J are TRBV4-1 and TRBJ2-1, with 12 bases lining up with TRBD2. The V gene end was trimmed by 2 bases and the J gene end by 10 bases; junction bases not matched to a gene: 9. In germline, CDR1 is MGHRA, CDR2 YSYEKL. The CDR3 is made up of 16 amino acids. CDR3 protein: CASSQTGTSGRPEQFF. CDR3 nucleotides: TGCGCCAGCAGCCAAACCGGGACTAGCGGGCGCCCCGAGCAGTTCTTC.

This rearrangement joins TRBV7-2 to TRBJ2-5; 9 bases align to TRBD2. Germline CDR1 and CDR2: SGHTA and FQGNSA. J lost 7 bases, V lost 5 bases, and 11 bases had no gene match. The CDR3 is 15 amino acids. CDR3: CASSNPGTSFVTQYF. For the CDR3, the DNA is TGTGCCAGCAGCAACCCCGGGACTAGCTTTGTGACCCAGTACTTC. Supplemented by reference TRBV7-2 and TRBJ2-5, the full variable domain reads GAGVSQSPSNKVTEKGKDVELRCDPISGHTALYWYRQSLGQGLEFLIYFQGNSAPDKSGLPSDRFSAERTGGSVSTLTIQRTQQEDSAVYLCASSNPGTSFVTQYFGPGTRLLVL.

V gene TRBV19 combines with J gene TRBJ1-2, with TRBD1 matching 12 bases. The germline V gene has CDR1 LNHDA and CDR2 SQIVND (reference sequence). The V gene end was trimmed by 5 bases and the J gene end by 4 bases; junction bases not matched to a gene: 8. The CDR3 extends over 16 amino acids. The CDR3 sequence: CASSPGQGANRYGYTF. As DNA, the CDR3 is TGTGCCAGTAGTCCGGGACAGGGGGCAAATCGCTATGGCTACACCTTC.

The chain is built from TRBV12-3 or TRBV12-4 and TRBJ2-7, with D possibly matching TRBD1 (6 bases). V was shortened by 6 bases and J by 2 bases, with 11 bases between the two germline ends. The CDR3 consists of 13 residues. CDR3 in DNA: TGTGCCAGCAGAACCAGGGGAACCTACGAGCAGTACTTC. This encodes CASRTRGTYEQYF.

CDR3 loop: CASKPGQGTHEQYF. The CDR3 DNA reads as TGTGCCAGCAAACCGGGACAGGGTACTCACGAGCAGTACTTC. The V and J genes are TRBV2 and TRBJ2-7; TRBD1 matches 9 bases. Looked up from germline, CDR1 is SNHLY and CDR2 is FYNNEI. V shed 7 bases, J shed 5 bases, and the junction held 9 bases outside the gene matches. This CDR3 spans 14 amino acids.

This clone appeared a single time. The chain carries TRBV6-6 and TRBJ2-1; D is ambiguous. Trimming removed 6 bases at V and 0 bases at J, with 12 bases between. The CDR3 is 15 residues long. Looked up from germline, CDR1 is MNHNY and CDR2 is SVGAGI (reference sequence). CDR3 nucleotide sequence: TGTGCCAGCAGCCGACTTTCGAGCTCCTACAATGAGCAGTTCTTC. Its translation is CASSRLSSSYNEQFF.

The rearrangement links TRBV5-4 to TRBJ2-1, with D perhaps matching TRBD1 (8 bases). V dropped 4 bases and J dropped 6 bases, with 17 bases sitting between them. Germline V gives CDR1 SGHNT, CDR2 YYREEE (reference sequence). This CDR3 spans 15 amino acids. Here the CDR3 DNA reads TGTGCCAGCAGCCCGGGGGGACAGGTTCCCAATGAGCAGTTCTTC. Its translation: CASSPGGQVPNEQFF.

The chain couples TRBV6-5 to TRBJ1-1; D is uncertain. Germline CDR1 and CDR2: MNHEY and SVGAGI. V lost 5 bases, J lost 7 bases, and 11 bases lay in between. The CDR3 is 12 residues long. CDR3 sequence (DNA): TGTGCCAGCAGTCAAAAGGCGGGTGAAGCTTTCTTT. This encodes CASSQKAGEAFF.